A single sample is the source of the 21 T cell receptor beta chains below, sequenced in a study of neurological immune-mediated disorders. TCRdb reanalysed the 5' RACE reads using MiXCR and keeps one entry per CDR3 protein. There are about 21,000 distinct CDR3 sequences in the sample; 5% to 7% occur only once, and over 35% lies in the top ten. Sequencing used CD8+ T cells from blood. Every receptor here comes from a young man in good health.

This sequence joins TRBV6-5 and TRBJ1-1, with D maybe TRBD1 (6 bases). The CDR3 runs to 15 residues. Germline V CDR1 and CDR2: MNHEY, SVGAGI. The V end was cut by 6 bases, the J end by 2 bases, with 16 bases between. The chain's CDR3 is CASRGIGGLNTEAFF. CDR3 sequence (DNA): TGTGCCAGCAGGGGGATCGGGGGGCTAAACACTGAAGCTTTCTTT.

This clonotype was observed at least ten times. This rearrangement joins TRBV5-1 to TRBJ1-4, with D unresolved. The CDR3 spans 14 residues. The germline V and J ends were trimmed by 4 bases and 10 bases, with 17 bases remaining between them. CDR1 and CDR2 (germline): SGHRS, YFSETQ. Here the CDR3 reads CASSPPNDRRKLFF. The CDR3 coding sequence is TGCGCCAGCAGCCCGCCTAACGATCGTCGAAAACTGTTTTTT. The full variable domain, in which reference TRBV5-1 and TRBJ1-4 provide the parts outside the CDR3, is KAGVTQTPRYLIKTRGQQVTLSCSPISGHRSVSWYQQTPGQGLQFLFEYFSETQRNKGNFPGRFSGRQFSNSRSEMNVSTLELGDSALYLCASSPPNDRRKLFFGSGTQLSVL.

Notes on this clonotype: The junction does not match germline at one end; this may be a read error. CDR3 region: CAMLPVSEGTGELFF. The CDR3 DNA reads as TGTGCCATGCTACCCGTTTCAGAAGGGACCGGGGAGTTGTTTTTT. This chain links TRBV7-9 with TRBJ2-2; D assignment may be TRBD1 or TRBD2 (5 bases each). CDR1 is SEHNR, CDR2 FQNEAQ, per germline (reference sequence). This CDR3 has 15 amino acids.

At least ten counts were recorded for this clonotype. This chain links TRBV20-1 with TRBJ2-3, with D perhaps TRBD2 (6 bases). The V end lost 0 bases, the J end lost 1 base, and 11 bases lay between the germline ends. This CDR3 is built from 15 residues. CDR1 is DFQATT, CDR2 SNEGSKA, per germline (reference sequence). The CDR3, as DNA: TGCAGTGCTAGAGACGGTAGCGGAGGCACAGATACGCAGTATTTT. Translation: CSARDGSGGTDTQYF.

This clonotype showed up many times. The rearrangement links TRBV29-1 to TRBJ2-1; TRBD2 matches 10 bases. V shed 0 bases, J shed 6 bases, and the junction held 8 bases outside the gene matches. Germline V gives CDR1 SQVTM, CDR2 ANQGSEA. The CDR3 runs 16 residues. CDR3 sequence (DNA): TGCAGCGTTGAAGAGGCCCAGGGACTAGCGACCAATGAGCAGTTCTTC. This sequence encodes CSVEEAQGLATNEQFF.

This clonotype has a count of ten or more. The chain couples TRBV3-1 to TRBJ1-2, with D perhaps TRBD1 (6 bases). Germline CDR1 and CDR2: LGHDT and YNNKEL (reference sequence). The CDR3 covers 12 residues. V dropped 3 bases and J dropped 7 bases, with 9 bases sitting between them. CDR3 DNA: TGTGCCAGCAGCCACGACAGGTTTGGCTACACCTTC. Translation: CASSHDRFGYTF.

The chain carries TRBV6-5 and TRBJ2-7; D possibly corresponds to TRBD1 (6 bases). This CDR3 has 15 residues. Per germline, CDR1 MNHEY and CDR2 SVGAGI. The V end lost 4 bases, the J end lost 0 bases, and 13 bases lay between the germline ends. CDR3 loop: CASSLRTDASYEQYF. The CDR3 region has the DNA TGTGCCAGCAGTTTGCGGACAGATGCCTCCTACGAGCAGTACTTC.

This clonotype was detected once. The chain links TRBV5-5 to TRBJ2-1; D is perhaps TRBD2 (5 bases). Trimming took 1 base from V and 0 from J, leaving 14 bases between them. The CDR3 runs 17 residues. The V gene's germline CDR1 is SGHKS and CDR2 YYEKEE (reference sequence). CDR3 sequence (DNA): TGTGCCAGCAGCTTGTCGGGGTCCTCGTTCTCCTACAATGAGCAGTTCTTC. Residues: CASSLSGSSFSYNEQFF.

This clonotype occurred many times. The gene calls are TRBV13 and TRBJ2-7; TRBD2 is a possible D gene (7 bases). This CDR3 spans 14 amino acids. V lost 5 bases and J lost 2, with 13 bases in between. Per the germline V gene, CDR1 is PRHDT and CDR2 is FYEKMQ (reference sequence). The CDR3 DNA sequence: TGTGCCAGCAGCCTGGGGGGGGCCACCTACGAGCAGTACTTC. It codes for CASSLGGATYEQYF. Filled out from reference TRBV13 and TRBJ2-7, the complete variable domain reads AAGVIQSPRHLIKEKRETATLKCYPIPRHDTVYWYQQGPGQDPQFLISFYEKMQSDKGSIPDRFSAQQFSDYHSELNMSSLELGDSALYFCASSLGGATYEQYFGPGTRLTVT.

This clonotype was counted many times. The chain employs TRBV4-2 and TRBJ2-7, with D unresolved. V lost 0 bases and J lost 2, with 11 bases in between. CDR3 length: 15 residues. The germline V gene has CDR1 LGHNA and CDR2 YNFKEQ. CDR3 loop: CASSQDETAAYEQYF. The DNA of the CDR3 is TGTGCCAGCAGCCAAGATGAGACTGCCGCCTACGAGCAGTACTTC.

At least ten counts were recorded for this clonotype. The J gene is TRBJ2-5, the V gene TRBV18, with D perhaps TRBD2 (6 bases). The CDR3 contains 14 residues. Germline V gene sequence: CDR1 KGHSH, CDR2 LQKENI. The V gene lost 0 bases and the J gene lost 5 bases, with 10 bases spanning the gap. The CDR3 region is CASSPPGGTETQYF. The CDR3 DNA is TGTGCCAGCTCACCACCGGGGGGAACGGAGACCCAGTACTTC. Supplemented by reference TRBV18 and TRBJ2-5, the full variable domain reads NAGVMQNPRHLVRRRGQEARLRCSPMKGHSHVYWYRQLPEEGLKFMVYLQKENIIDESGMPKERFSAEFPKEGPSILRIQQVVRGDSAAYFCASSPPGGTETQYFGPGTRLLVL.

This clonotype was counted at least ten times. J is TRBJ2-1 and V is TRBV7-9; possibly TRBD1 or TRBD2 for D (5 bases each). Trimming removed 8 bases from V and 10 bases from J, with 18 bases in between. Germline lookup yields CDR1 SEHNR and CDR2 FQNEAQ (reference sequence). The CDR3 runs to 13 residues. CDR3 nucleotides: TGTGCCAGCCAAAAGCGTCAGGGAGACGAGCAGTTCTTC. Protein product: CASQKRQGDEQFF.

In this sample, this clonotype turned up many times. V is TRBV7-3 and J is TRBJ2-1; D might be TRBD2 (6 bases). The V gene's germline CDR1 is SGHTA and CDR2 FQGTGA. V was clipped by 5 bases and J by 9 bases, with 11 bases between them. The length of the CDR3 is 12 residues. The chain's CDR3 is CASSPGGVEQFF. In nucleotides, the CDR3 is TGTGCCAGCAGCCCCGGGGGTGTTGAGCAGTTCTTC. Full variable domain (rest looked up from reference TRBV7-3 and TRBJ2-1): GAGVSQTPSNKVTEKGKYVELRCDPISGHTALYWYRQSLGQGPEFLIYFQGTGAADDSGLPNDRFFAVRPEGSVSTLKIQRTERGDSAVYLCASSPGGVEQFFGPGTRLTVL.

Ten or more counts support this clonotype. The V call is TRBV2, the J call TRBJ2-7; D not certain. CDR3 length: 14 amino acids. Germline CDR1 is SNHLY and CDR2 is FYNNEI. Between the trimmed V and J ends, which lost 2 bases and 6 bases, there was a span of 14 bases. The CDR3 is CASSEIWRTGEQYF. The CDR3 DNA reads as TGTGCCAGCAGTGAAATATGGAGAACGGGCGAGCAGTACTTC.

This clonotype was detected many times. The rearrangement joins TRBV6-2 or TRBV6-3 to TRBJ1-2; unclear D gene. The CDR3 runs to 16 residues. Trimming took off 5 bases at V and 0 bases at J, with 16 bases between the two ends. Germline CDR1 MNHEY, CDR2 SVGEGT. This CDR3 is CASSPEFSPANYGYTF. In DNA form, the CDR3 reads TGTGCCAGCAGTCCAGAATTTAGCCCTGCTAACTATGGCTACACCTTC.

This clonotype was counted many times. This chain uses TRBV29-1 with TRBJ2-2; D possibly corresponds to TRBD2 (5 bases). Trimming stripped 6 bases from V and 5 bases from J, with 10 bases between. CDR1 is SQVTM, CDR2 ANQGSEA, per germline. The CDR3 has 12 residues. This CDR3 is CSVRGITGELFF. The CDR3 nucleotides read TGCAGCGTGAGAGGGATAACCGGGGAGCTGTTTTTT.

This clonotype was found many times. The chain has TRBV7-9 and TRBJ2-7, with D unresolved. This CDR3 spans 15 amino acids. In germline, CDR1 is SEHNR, CDR2 FQNEAQ (reference sequence). Trimming took off 0 bases at V and 3 bases at J, with 12 bases between the two ends. The CDR3 nucleotides are TGTGCCAGCAGCTTAGCGACCGGAATGATCTACGAGCAGTACTTC. Translating gives CASSLATGMIYEQYF.

This clonotype was observed at least ten times. This chain links TRBV20-1 with TRBJ1-5; TRBD1 matches 7 bases. The germline CDR1 and CDR2 sequences are DFQATT and SNEGSKA (reference sequence). This CDR3 has 14 residues. The V gene end was trimmed by 5 bases and the J gene end by 0 bases; junction bases not matched to a gene: 4. CDR3 DNA: TGCAGTGCTGGGACAGCGTATAGCAATCAGCCCCAGCATTTT. Amino acid sequence: CSAGTAYSNQPQHF.

This clonotype was counted many times. The rearrangement links TRBV5-6 to TRBJ1-2; no clear D gene. CDR3 length: 12 residues. Germline CDR1 reads SGHDT; CDR2 reads YYEEEE. Between the trimmed V and J ends, which lost 0 bases and 8 bases, there was a span of 8 bases. The CDR3 DNA reads as TGTGCCAGCAGCTTGGGGGCCACCGGCTACACCTTC. As protein: CASSLGATGYTF.

This clonotype was counted many times. The chain is built from TRBV4-3 and TRBJ2-4; D ambiguous. Trimming took 1 base from V and 0 from J, leaving 7 bases between them. The CDR3 spans 15 residues. CDR1 and CDR2 (germline): LGHNA, YSLEER. The CDR3 loop reads CASSQGVVAKNIQYF. In nucleotides, the CDR3 is TGCGCCAGCAGCCAAGGGGTAGTAGCCAAAAACATTCAGTACTTC.

This clonotype showed up many times. The chain recombines TRBV7-2 with TRBJ2-3, with D possibly matching TRBD2 (6 bases). Trimming stripped 4 bases from V and 1 base from J, with 15 bases between. CDR3 length: 16 residues. The germline V gene has CDR1 SGHTA and CDR2 FQGNSA. The CDR3 nucleotides read TGTGCCAGCAGCTCACTGCCGGGGGACCGCACAGATACGCAGTATTTT. The encoded protein is CASSSLPGDRTDTQYF.